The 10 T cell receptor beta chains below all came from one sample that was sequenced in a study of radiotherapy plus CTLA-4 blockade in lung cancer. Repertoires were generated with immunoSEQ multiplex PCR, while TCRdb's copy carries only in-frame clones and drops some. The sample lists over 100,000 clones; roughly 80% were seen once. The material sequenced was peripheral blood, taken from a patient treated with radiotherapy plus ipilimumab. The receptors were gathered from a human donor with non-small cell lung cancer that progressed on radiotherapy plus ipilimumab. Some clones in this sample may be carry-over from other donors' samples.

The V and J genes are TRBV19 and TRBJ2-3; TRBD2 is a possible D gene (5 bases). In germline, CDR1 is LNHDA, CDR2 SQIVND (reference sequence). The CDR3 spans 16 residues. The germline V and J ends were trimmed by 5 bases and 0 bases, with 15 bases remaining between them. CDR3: CASSSGRRTSTDTQYF. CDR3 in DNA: TGTGCCAGTAGTTCTGGACGGAGGACTAGCACAGATACGCAGTATTTT.

The CDR3 nucleotides read TGTGCCAGCAGCTTATACAGCCAAGCCCTCCCCTACGAGCAGTACTTC. Translated, it gives CASSLYSQALPYEQYF. This chain links TRBV7-2 with TRBJ2-7; no clear D. The V end lost 2 bases, the J end lost 2 bases, and 16 bases lay between the germline ends. CDR1 is SGHTA, CDR2 FQGNSA, per germline. The CDR3 contains 16 residues.

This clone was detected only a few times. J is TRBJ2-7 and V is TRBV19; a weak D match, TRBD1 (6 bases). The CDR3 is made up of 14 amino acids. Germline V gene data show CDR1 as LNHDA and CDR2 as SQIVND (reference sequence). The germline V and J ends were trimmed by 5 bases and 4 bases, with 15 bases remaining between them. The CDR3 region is CASSPTGPSYEQYF. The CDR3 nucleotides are TGTGCCAGTAGTCCAACAGGGCCATCGTACGAGCAGTACTTC.

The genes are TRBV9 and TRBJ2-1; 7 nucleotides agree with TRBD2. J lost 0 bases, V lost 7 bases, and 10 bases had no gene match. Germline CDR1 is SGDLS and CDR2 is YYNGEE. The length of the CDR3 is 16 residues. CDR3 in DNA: TGTGCCAGCTCCGAGGCGGGACTAACCTCCTACAATGAGCAGTTCTTC. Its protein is CASSEAGLTSYNEQFF.

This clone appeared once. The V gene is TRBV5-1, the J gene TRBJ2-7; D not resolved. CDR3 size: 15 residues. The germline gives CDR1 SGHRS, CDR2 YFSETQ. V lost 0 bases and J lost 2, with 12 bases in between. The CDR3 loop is CASSLAADTTYEQYF. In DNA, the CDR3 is TGCGCCAGCAGCTTGGCGGCCGACACCACCTACGAGCAGTACTTC.

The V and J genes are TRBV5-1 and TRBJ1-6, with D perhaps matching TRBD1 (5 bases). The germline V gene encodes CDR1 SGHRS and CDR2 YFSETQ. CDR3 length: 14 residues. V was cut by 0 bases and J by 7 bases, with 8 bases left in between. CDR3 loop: CASSLEGANSPLHF. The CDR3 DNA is TGCGCCAGCAGCTTGGAAGGGGCAAATTCACCCCTCCACTTT.

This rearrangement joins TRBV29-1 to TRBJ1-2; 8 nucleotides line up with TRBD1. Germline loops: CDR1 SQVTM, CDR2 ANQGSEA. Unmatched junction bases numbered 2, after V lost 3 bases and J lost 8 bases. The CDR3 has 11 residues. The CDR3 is CSVDRGQGYTF. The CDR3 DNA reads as TGCAGCGTTGACAGGGGGCAAGGCTACACCTTC.

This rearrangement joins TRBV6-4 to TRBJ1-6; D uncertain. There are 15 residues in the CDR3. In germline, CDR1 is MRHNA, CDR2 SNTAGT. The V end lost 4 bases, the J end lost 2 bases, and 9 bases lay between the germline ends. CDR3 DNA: TGTGCCAGCAGTGTCCGACACACCTATAATTCACCCCTCCACTTT. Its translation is CASSVRHTYNSPLHF.

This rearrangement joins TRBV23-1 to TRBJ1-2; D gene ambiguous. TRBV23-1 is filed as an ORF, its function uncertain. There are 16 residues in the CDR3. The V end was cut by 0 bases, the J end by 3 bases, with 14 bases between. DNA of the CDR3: TGCGCCAGCAGTCAATCGGGGTGGGAAATTGACTATGGCTACACCTTC. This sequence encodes CASSQSGWEIDYGYTF.

CDR3 sequence reads: CASSYSRGGGDTQYF. CDR3 bases: TGTGCCAGCAGTTACTCGAGGGGGGGCGGCGATACGCAGTATTTT. This chain joins TRBV6-5 and TRBJ2-3, with a tentative D call TRBD2 (7 bases). This CDR3 spans 15 amino acids. Looked up from germline, CDR1 is MNHEY and CDR2 is SVGAGI. V was shortened by 0 bases and J by 6 bases, with 13 bases between the two germline ends.